This is a list of T cell receptor beta chains from one sample in a study of T cells in Graves' hyperthyroidism and ophthalmopathy. MiXCR was run by TCRdb on the multiplex PCR reads, yielding one entry per CDR3 protein. The sample carries around 600,000 distinct CDR3 sequences, 14% recorded once. Sample: blood. These TCRs come from a woman aged 45 to 65 with Graves' ophthalmopathy. Both conserved end residues are part of each CDR3. D genes are given only for firm matches. Rows give clone size only sometimes, using once, few, many, or a class for an expanded clone.

>TRBV28|TRBD2|many|TRBJ2-1
TGTGCCAGCAGTTTGACTAGCGGGAGTCAAAATGAGCAGTTCTTC
CASSLTSGSQNEQFF
>TRBV7-2|.|many|TRBJ2-7
TGTGCCAGCAGCTTAACAGTTAGCGGCACCTACGAGCAGTACTTC
CASSLTVSGTYEQYF
>TRBV28|.|.|TRBJ1-5
TGTGCCAGCAGTTTCGATTGGGGGAATAGCAATCAGCCCCAGCATTTT
CASSFDWGNSNQPQHF
>TRBV4-3|TRBD2|many|TRBJ2-2
TGCGCCAGCAGCCAACGTATAGCGGGAGGGCCGTTCCCCCACACCGGGGAGCTGTTTTTT
CASSQRIAGGPFPHTGELFF
>TRBV15|.|many|TRBJ2-2
TGTGCCACCAGCAGAGACGACAACACCGGGGAGCTGTTTTTT
CATSRDDNTGELFF
>TRBV28|TRBD1|few|TRBJ1-5
TGTGCCAGCAGTACTTACAGACAGGGGAACAATCAGCCCCAGCATTTT
CASSTYRQGNNQPQHF
>TRBV28|.|many|TRBJ1-2
TGTGCCAGCAACCTGAGTGAGAACTATGGCTACACCTTC
CASNLSENYGYTF
>TRBV12-3/TRBV12-4|.|.|TRBJ2-1
TGTGCCAGCAGTTTGAGGAGGGTTTCTTACAATGAGCAGTTCTTC
CASSLRRVSYNEQFF
>TRBV7-9|.|many|TRBJ2-7
TGTGCCAGCAGGGAATCGACGGATTTCTCCTACGAGCAGTACTTC
CASRESTDFSYEQYF
>TRBV7-2|.|many|TRBJ1-1
TGTGCCAGCAGCTTAAAGTGGGGGGCTTTCTTT
CASSLKWGAFF
>TRBV18|.|many|TRBJ2-5
TGTGCCAGCTCGAGATCTCAGGGAGGGGGACAAGAGACCCAGTACTTC
CASSRSQGGGQETQYF
>TRBV12-5|.|many|TRBJ2-5
TGTGCTAGTGGTTCCCCCCTAGGGGAGACCCAGTACTTC
CASGSPLGETQYF
>TRBV6-2/TRBV6-3|.|.|TRBJ2-7
TGTGCCAGCAGAAGACAGGTTTTGTACGAGCAGTACTTC
CASRRQVLYEQYF
>TRBV11-2|TRBD1|many|TRBJ2-3
TGTGCCAGCAGCCCCCGCCCGGGACAGGGTCGACATACGCAGTATTTT
CASSPRPGQGRHTQYF
>TRBV9|TRBD2|.|TRBJ2-3
TGTGCCAGCATGGGCGGGAGGGACGACACAGATACGCAGTATTTT
CASMGGRDDTDTQYF
>TRBV5-1|.|many|TRBJ2-4
TGCGCCAGCAGCTTGAATACTGGGGCCAAAAACATTCAGTACTTC
CASSLNTGAKNIQYF
>TRBV7-9|.|few|TRBJ1-6
TGTGCCAGCAGCTCCCTTCTAATCTCCTATAATTCACCCCTCCACTTT
CASSSLLISYNSPLHF
>TRBV5-6|TRBD2|many|TRBJ2-1
TGTGCCAGCAGCTTTTACGGGACTAGGCTCAATGAGCAGTTCTTC
CASSFYGTRLNEQFF
>TRBV6-2/TRBV6-3|TRBD1|many|TRBJ2-7
TGTGCCAGCAGGAAATCCGGGACAGGGGGCTACGAGCAGTACTTC
CASRKSGTGGYEQYF
>TRBV20-1|.|many|TRBJ1-5
TGCAGTGCTAGGTCAAATAGCAATCAGCCCCAGCATTTT
CSARSNSNQPQHF
>TRBV20-1|.|few|TRBJ1-5
TGCAGTGCTAGAAAAGGGGGGGGGGTTGGTCAGCCCCAGCATTTT
CSARKGGGVGQPQHF
>TRBV15|.|few|TRBJ2-1
TGTGCCACCAGCAGAGATTTAGTGGGATTATCCTACAATGAGCAGTTCTTC
CATSRDLVGLSYNEQFF
>TRBV28|.|many|TRBJ1-2
TGTGCCAGCAGTCGGGGGGCCGGCTACACCTTC
CASSRGAGYTF
>TRBV20-1|TRBD2|few|TRBJ2-2
TGCAGTGCTAGACCCCCCTCCTGGACTAGCGGGAGAGACACCGGGGAGCTGTTTTTT
CSARPPSWTSGRDTGELFF
>TRBV11-3|TRBD2|many|TRBJ2-3
TGTGCCAGCGGAGCAGCTCGACTAGCTGTAGACACAGATACGCAGTATTTT
CASGAARLAVDTDTQYF
>TRBV7-2|.|many|TRBJ2-7
TGTGCCAGCGCCCGGGGAACCTACGAGCAGTACTTC
CASARGTYEQYF
>TRBV6-1|TRBD1|many|TRBJ1-1
TGTGCCAGCAGCCGGAGGGCGGGACAGATGAACACTGAAGCTTTCTTT
CASSRRAGQMNTEAFF
>TRBV20-1|.|few|TRBJ2-6
TGCAGTGCTAGAGATATGGGAAGCTTCTCTGGGGCCAACGTCCTGACTTTC
CSARDMGSFSGANVLTF
>TRBV13|TRBD1|few|TRBJ2-3
TGTGCCAGCAGCCCTCGCCGGGACAGGAGCACAGATACGCAGTATTTT
CASSPRRDRSTDTQYF
>TRBV9|TRBD2|few|TRBJ2-3
TGTGCCAGCAGCATTAGCGGGAGGGACCTCACAGATACGCAGTATTTT
CASSISGRDLTDTQYF
>TRBV30|.|many|TRBJ1-1
TGTGCCTGGACCCGTAGACAGAGGGGGGCTGAAGCTTTCTTT
CAWTRRQRGAEAFF
>TRBV28|.|many|TRBJ2-1
TGTGCCAGCAGTGGCGGTAAATACAATGAGCAGTTCTTC
CASSGGKYNEQFF
>TRBV28|.|many|TRBJ2-7
TGTGCCAGCGGACAGTCATACGAGCAGTACTTC
CASGQSYEQYF
>TRBV20-1|.|.|TRBJ1-1
TGCAGTGCTTCTACCGGACTAAACACTGAAGCTTTCTTT
CSASTGLNTEAFF
>TRBV28|.|.|TRBJ2-1
TGTGCCAGCAGGCCACTCATCGGGCTCCGAGGGCAAAATGAGCAGTTCTTC
CASRPLIGLRGQNEQFF
>TRBV12-3/TRBV12-4|TRBD2|many|TRBJ2-7
TGTGCCAGCAGGTTAAGCGGGAGGGGCTCCTACGAGCAGTACTTC
CASRLSGRGSYEQYF
>TRBV6-2/TRBV6-3|TRBD2|many|TRBJ2-1
TGTGCCAGCAGTTACTGGGGAGCGGGGAATGAGCAGTTCTTC
CASSYWGAGNEQFF
>TRBV5-1|.|many|TRBJ2-2
TGCGCCAGCAGCTTGGACGGCCCCGGGGAGCTGTTTTTT
CASSLDGPGELFF
>TRBV6-2/TRBV6-3|TRBD2|many|TRBJ2-7
TGTGCCAGCAGGAGAACGGGAGGCCTGTACGAGCAGTACTTC
CASRRTGGLYEQYF
>TRBV3-1|TRBD2|many|TRBJ2-7
TGTGCCAGCAGCCAAGATCCACTCCCGGGACTAGGGTACGAGCAGTACTTC
CASSQDPLPGLGYEQYF
>TRBV20-1|.|many|TRBJ2-1
TGCAGTGCTATCTACGCGGCCTTCCATGAGCAGTTCTTC
CSAIYAAFHEQFF
>TRBV10-3|TRBD1|many|TRBJ2-7
TGTGCCATCAGTGGAGCCTCCGGGACAGGGATAACCTACGAGCAGTACTTC
CAISGASGTGITYEQYF
>TRBV6-1|.|many|TRBJ1-5
TGTGCCAGCAGGACCGACGGTAATCAGCCCCAGCATTTT
CASRTDGNQPQHF
>TRBV2|.|many|TRBJ2-5
TGTGCCAGCAGTGTAGGCCAGGGCGACGGGACCCAGTACTTC
CASSVGQGDGTQYF
>TRBV7-9|TRBD1|many|TRBJ1-2
TGTGCCAGCAGCACCACAGGGGGCGCCTTAGATGGCTACACCTTC
CASSTTGGALDGYTF
>TRBV29-1|.|many|TRBJ2-7
TGCAGCGTTGAAGGGCCACTCCCCTCCTACGAGCAGTACTTC
CSVEGPLPSYEQYF
>TRBV18|.|many|TRBJ1-1
TGTGCCAGCATGAGCGACGGAGGGGCGCGGGGTGAAGCTTTCTTT
CASMSDGGARGEAFF
>TRBV5-1|.|many|TRBJ2-5
TGCGCCAGCAGCTTGGGTCCCCGGGACGGACAAGAGACCCAGTACTTC
CASSLGPRDGQETQYF
>TRBV20-1|TRBD1|.|TRBJ2-1
TGCAGTGCTACCAAAACGACAGGGGACAACAATGAGCAGTTCTTC
CSATKTTGDNNEQFF
>TRBV6-2/TRBV6-3|TRBD1|few|TRBJ2-3
TGTGCCAGCAGTTACACACGGGACAGAACTAGCACAGATACGCAGTATTTT
CASSYTRDRTSTDTQYF
>TRBV27|TRBD1|.|TRBJ2-7
TGTGCCAGCAGTTTAAGGGGACAGGGACACTACGAGCAGTACTTC
CASSLRGQGHYEQYF
>TRBV29-1|.|.|TRBJ1-3
TGCAGCGTTGGCAGTCATTCTGGAAACACCACATATTTT
CSVGSHSGNTTYF
>TRBV25-1|.|once|TRBJ1-1
TGTGCCAGCATATTAAACACTGAAGCTTTCTTT
CASILNTEAFF
>TRBV5-1|.|many|TRBJ2-7
TGCGCCAGCAGCTTGCGGGACGGGGGCTACGAGCAGTACTTC
CASSLRDGGYEQYF
>TRBV24-1|.|.|TRBJ2-2
TGTGCCACCAGTGATCCCCCGGGAGCGGTGAACACCGGGGAGCTGTTTTTT
CATSDPPGAVNTGELFF
>TRBV20-1|TRBD2|many|TRBJ2-5
TGCAGTGCAGCCCGGACTAGCGGGAGTGGGACCCAGTACTTC
CSAARTSGSGTQYF
>TRBV20-1|TRBD2|few|TRBJ2-7
TGCAGTGCTAGAGATTTTCGGACTAGCGGCTTCTCCTACGAGCAGTACTTC
CSARDFRTSGFSYEQYF
>TRBV7-9|.|many|TRBJ1-1
TGTGCCAGTTCGGGGGCCAGCAGCTACACTGAAGCTTTCTTT
CASSGASSYTEAFF
>TRBV28|.|.|TRBJ1-1
TGTGCCAGCAGTTTATCGGGAGAGGGAGCTTTCTTT
CASSLSGEGAFF